One and the same sample provided the 6 T cell receptor beta chains below, sequenced in a study of cytomegalovirus exposure and HLA in healthy donors (dated by TCRdb to about 2017). The library was generated by the immunoSEQ multiplex PCR assay. For the multiplex PCR, a mixture combining 60 forward primers for TCR Vbeta segments and 13 reverse primers for TCR Jbeta segments was used. Held by TCRdb, this immuneACCESS table contains in-frame sequences only and omits some clones. Under half of the omission traces to an unresolved V gene where checked; the cause of the rest is unknown. This sample lists 100,000 to 120,000 clones; 82% were detected once. The ten top clones hold just under 2.5% of the sample. Material: PBMCs. Receptors were obtained from a woman aged 18-29 years in good health and CMV-seronegative.

The gene calls are TRBV11-2 and TRBJ2-3, with D hard to call. The germline V and J ends were trimmed by 5 bases and 0 bases, with 3 bases remaining between them. The CDR3 spans 12 residues. Germline V gives CDR1 SGHAT, CDR2 FQNNGV. The CDR3 region is CASSPSTDTQYF. The CDR3 nucleotides are TGTGCCAGCAGCCCTAGCACAGATACGCAGTATTTT.

CDR3 sequence (DNA): TGTGCCAGCAGCTTAGAACTAGCGGGAGGGAATGAGCAGTTCTTC. Protein sequence: CASSLELAGGNEQFF. The rearrangement links TRBV7-6 to TRBJ2-1, with 13 bases aligning to TRBD2. This CDR3 spans 15 amino acids. V gave up 1 base and J gave up 7 bases; unmatched junction bases: 1. The V gene's germline CDR1 is SGHVS and CDR2 FNYEAQ.

The J gene is TRBJ2-2, the V gene TRBV15; possible D gene TRBD1, 7 bases. Germline V lookup: CDR1 LNHNV, CDR2 YYDKDF (reference sequence). The V end was cut by 5 bases, the J end by 3 bases, with 10 bases between. This CDR3 has 14 amino acids. Here the CDR3 DNA reads TGTGCCACCAGCGGCAGGGGGGACACCGGGGAGCTGTTTTTT. Amino acid sequence: CATSGRGDTGELFF.

Here the CDR3 DNA reads TGTGCCAGCAATAAAAAATTCGGCGGGGGCATCCAAGAGACCCAGTACTTC. Its translation is CASNKKFGGGIQETQYF. The rearrangement links TRBV13 to TRBJ2-5; the D gene is possibly TRBD2 (7 bases). This CDR3 comprises 17 residues. Looked up from germline, CDR1 is PRHDT and CDR2 is FYEKMQ (reference sequence). With 7 bases removed from V and 1 base from J, the gap between germline ends came to 22 bases.

This chain uses TRBV9 with TRBJ1-1, with D unclear. Trimming left V 10 bases short and J 1 base short, with 5 bases between. Germline assignment: CDR1 SGDLS and CDR2 YYNGEE. This CDR3 contains 10 residues. The CDR3 sequence: CAPWNTEAFF. The CDR3, as DNA: TGTGCCCCTTGGAACACTGAAGCTTTCTTT.

The sample holds a few counts of this clone. The rearrangement uses TRBV14 and TRBJ1-4; 7 bases fit TRBD1. V shed 3 bases and J 10 bases; nucleotides not matched to a gene: 5. Germline loops: CDR1 SGHDN, CDR2 FVKESK. This CDR3 has 13 amino acids. The CDR3 sequence is CASSHRQGGKLFF. DNA of the CDR3: TGTGCCAGCAGCCATCGACAGGGAGGAAAACTGTTTTTT.